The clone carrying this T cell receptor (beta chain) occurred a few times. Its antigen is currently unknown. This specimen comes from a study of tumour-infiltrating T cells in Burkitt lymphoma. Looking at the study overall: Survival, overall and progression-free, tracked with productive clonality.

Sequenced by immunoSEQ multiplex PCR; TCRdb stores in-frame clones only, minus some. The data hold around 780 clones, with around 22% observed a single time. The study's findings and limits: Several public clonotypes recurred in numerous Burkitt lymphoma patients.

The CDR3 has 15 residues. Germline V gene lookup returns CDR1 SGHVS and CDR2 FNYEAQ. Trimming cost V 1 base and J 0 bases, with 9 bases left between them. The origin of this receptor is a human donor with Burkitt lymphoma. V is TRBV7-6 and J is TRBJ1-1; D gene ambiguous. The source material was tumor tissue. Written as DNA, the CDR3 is TGTGCCAGCAGCTTAGGAGGAGGCATGAACACTGAAGCTTTCTTT. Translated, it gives CASSLGGGMNTEAFF.